This entry is about one T cell receptor (beta chain). This clone was found once. The target of this receptor is not known. The record has no base qualities; no much larger clone is one base away. CDR1 SGHDN and CDR2 FVKESK are derived from the germline V gene. Germline trimming: 4 bases from V, 5 bases from J; junction bases outside gene matches: 13. Measured from the cysteine to the phenylalanine, the CDR3 is 17 residues long. Of the read, only the CDR3 DNA is kept; its 51 bases are in frame from base 1. The data were taken from a study of cytomegalovirus exposure and HLA in healthy donors (dated by TCRdb to between 2016 and 2019). Regarding the complete study: A later analysis indicated that the roughly 120 validation repertoires were generated on the platform also employed for the approximately 700 repertoires of the first cohort. The aim of the study was to test whether cataloging public T cell receptors could identify signatures of past pathogen exposure. Besides the first cohort of 666 subjects, a separate validation cohort made up of 120 different subjects was used. To predict cytomegalovirus infection status, the study brought together high-throughput TCR immunosequencing, statistical association of individual TCRs with disease status, and machine learning.

Receptors were amplified or captured by the immunoSEQ multiplex PCR assay. The published analysis was carried out like this. A statistical classification framework was built to diagnose cytomegalovirus status from the catalog of TCR beta chain sequences. Sourced from immuneACCESS, this table was stored by TCRdb with only in-frame sequences that have V and J called. A share of the clones is absent; for the studies checked, an unresolved V gene accounts for under half, and the remainder has no known explanation. V, J and clone size were drawn from that table, and D and trimming were deduced from the DNA. The sample contains 60,000 or so clones, 90% of them found a single time. The ten largest clonotypes hold roughly 1% of the sample. The donors belonged to the validation cohort of about 110 subjects, which was separate from the 666-subject first cohort. Here is what the overall study found, with its caveats: A later analysis lacked HLA typing for the validation cohort, so it scored co-occurrence in that cohort across all 110 or so repertoires. The classifier was reported to diagnose cytomegalovirus status with high specificity and sensitivity in both the original cohort and the validation cohort. In a later analysis, TCRs clustered in the first cohort were found to also tend to co-occur in the 120 or so validation repertoires, with 85% to 95% of cluster scores above 0. The authors suggested that the approach could potentially be extended to other disease states and immunological phenotypes. Most TCR sequences were observed very rarely across donors, whereas some public TCRs were present in many individuals. The study gave a list of about 150 TCR beta chains associated with cytomegalovirus. In vitro tests confirmed that three of the cytomegalovirus-associated TCR beta chains recognize cytomegalovirus antigens.

What was sequenced was PBMCs. Here the chain combines TRBV14 and TRBJ2-3, with 9 middle bases fitting TRBD1. The clonotype originates from a man aged 18 to 30 in good health and CMV-seronegative. The CDR3 protein sequence reads: CASSPTPGTGFGDTQYF. The sequenced DNA is TGTGCCAGCAGCCCGACCCCCGGGACAGGGTTTGGAGATACGCAGTATTTT.